This T cell receptor beta chain is from a study of blood T cell repertoires in COVID-19. Study as a whole: Acute and convalescent COVID-19 samples came from the United States, Italy and Spain. T cells, B-cell-depleted T cells, or PBMCs supplied cDNA or gDNA.

Original handling: Amplification from reference gene primers served as the basis for estimated nucleated cell counts. Some clones are missing from TCRdb's copy, which holds only in-frame ones; the method was immunoSEQ multiplex PCR. V and J calls and clone size are as listed in that table; D and trimming were resolved from the DNA. The sample carries roughly 100,000 clones, roughly 81% recorded once. V lost 2 bases and J 3 bases, leaving 16 bases between the germline ends. This CDR3 spans 16 amino acids. Germline-derived CDR1 and CDR2 are MNHEY and SMNVEV (reference sequence). The sequence came from a woman in her seventies with acute or convalescent COVID-19. The chain joins TRBV27 to TRBJ2-5; D is perhaps TRBD2 (6 bases). Sequences were obtained from peripheral blood. The DNA of the CDR3 is TGTGCCAGCAGTTTAACTCCGACTAGTCCCGAAGAGACCCAGTACTTC. Translated: CASSLTPTSPEETQYF.